The T cell receptor (beta chain) described here comes from a study of blood T cell repertoires in COVID-19. Assay used: immunoSEQ multiplex PCR; TCRdb lists only in-frame clones, some missing. The table records tens of thousands of clones, 88% of them present only once. Sequencing was done on a sample of peripheral blood. This clonotype was obtained from a man in his forties or fifties with acute or convalescent COVID-19.

CDR3 loop: CASSITVPADTQYF. The CDR3 region has the DNA TGTGCCAGTAGTATAACTGTTCCGGCAGATACGCAGTATTTT. The rearrangement uses TRBV19 and TRBJ2-3; D uncertain. Trimming pared 2 bases from V and 4 bases from J, leaving 10 bases between. The CDR3 covers 14 residues. Germline CDR1 and CDR2: LNHDA and SQIVND (reference sequence).